Listed here are 8 T cell receptor beta chains from one sample, sequenced in a study of T-cell reconstitution after alpha-beta-depleted transplantation in children. Unique molecular identifiers were incorporated during preparation of the TCRbeta library. In TCRdb, the PCR reads were re-called with MiXCR into one record per CDR3 protein. Here the sample spans about 300,000 distinct CDR3 sequences, roughly a tenth being singletons. The material was PBMCs, obtained before TCRalphabeta/CD19-depleted stem cell transplant. These receptors all come from a boy in the first two years of life with acute myeloid leukemia, due to receive a stem cell transplant.

In its sample, this clonotype was seen many times. The CDR3 DNA sequence: TGTGCCAGCAGCCCCCGGGTGTCGAGCTCCTACGAGCAGTACTTC. It is translated as CASSPRVSSSYEQYF. The chain couples TRBV9 to TRBJ2-7; D remains unclear. CDR1 and CDR2 from the germline V gene are SGDLS and YYNGEE. V was cut by 4 bases and J by 0 bases, with 14 bases left in between. The CDR3 is 15 residues long.

The sample holds many counts of this clonotype. The chain uses TRBV7-6 and TRBJ2-1; 15 positions match TRBD2. Germline CDR1 is SGHVS and CDR2 is FNYEAQ. With V trimmed by 5 bases and J by 9 bases, 8 bases remained unmatched. This CDR3 has 16 residues. This CDR3 is CASSPWTSGRAFEQFF. CDR3 sequence (DNA): TGTGCCAGCAGCCCTTGGACTAGCGGGAGGGCCTTTGAGCAGTTCTTC.

This clonotype was counted at least ten times. The chain employs TRBV27 and TRBJ2-1; weak D call: TRBD1 (7 bases). Per the germline V gene, CDR1 is MNHEY and CDR2 is SMNVEV (reference sequence). V was clipped by 7 bases and J by 8 bases, with 21 bases between them. This CDR3 contains 15 residues. The CDR3 DNA follows: TGTGCCAGCAAAGACGGGGCAGGGGGACTCGATGAGCAGTTCTTC. This codes for CASKDGAGGLDEQFF.

This clonotype was counted ten times or more. The gene calls are TRBV25-1 and TRBJ2-7, with 8 bases identical to TRBD1. The CDR3 loop spans 13 amino acids. Looked up from germline, CDR1 is MGHDK and CDR2 is SYGVNS. J was trimmed by 5 bases and V by 5 bases; bases with no gene match: 5. Here the CDR3 DNA reads TGTGCCAGCAGTTCACCAGGGGGCCACGAGCAGTACTTC. This codes for CASSSPGGHEQYF.

In its sample, this clonotype was seen many times. This chain joins TRBV6-2 or TRBV6-3 and TRBJ2-2; D unresolved. Germline V gene sequence: CDR1 MNHEY, CDR2 SVGEGT. CDR3 length: 15 amino acids. V lost 4 bases to trimming and J lost 6 bases, with 15 bases between them. CDR3 nucleotides: TGTGCCAGCAGTTCTTATAATTGGCTAGCCGGGGAGCTGTTTTTT. This sequence encodes CASSSYNWLAGELFF.

With respect to this clonotype: One end of the junction fails to match germline, which may point to a read error. The V gene is TRBV27, the J gene TRBJ1-5; 8 bases align to TRBD1. This CDR3 is 14 amino acids long. CDR1 and CDR2 (germline): MNHEY, SMNVEV (reference sequence). For the CDR3, the DNA is TGTGCCGGCAGTTTAGGACAGGGAGGTCAGCCCCAGCATTTT. It is translated as CAGSLGQGGQPQHF.

This clonotype has a count of ten or more. DNA for the CDR3: TGTGCCAGCAGCGCCCAGGAGAACACCGGGGAGCTGTTTTTT. It translates to CASSAQENTGELFF. This rearrangement joins TRBV9 to TRBJ2-2, with D uncertain. The germline CDR1 and CDR2 sequences are SGDLS and YYNGEE. V lost 3 bases, J lost 1 base, and 7 bases lay in between. The CDR3 totals 14 residues.

The sample holds a few counts of this clonotype. CDR3 loop: CASTGLDYEQYF. DNA of the CDR3: TGTGCCAGCACAGGGTTGGACTACGAGCAGTACTTC. The V gene is TRBV7-9, the J gene TRBJ2-7, with D possibly being TRBD1 (5 bases). CDR3 length: 12 amino acids. Germline V gives CDR1 SEHNR, CDR2 FQNEAQ (reference sequence). V dropped 7 bases and J dropped 3 bases, with 10 bases sitting between them.